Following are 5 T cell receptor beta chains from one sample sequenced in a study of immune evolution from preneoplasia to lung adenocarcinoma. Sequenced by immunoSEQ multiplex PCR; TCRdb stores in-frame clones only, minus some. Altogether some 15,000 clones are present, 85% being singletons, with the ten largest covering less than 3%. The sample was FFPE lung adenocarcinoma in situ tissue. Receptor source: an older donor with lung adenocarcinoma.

CDR3 coding DNA: TGTGCCAGCAGCTTAGAAGCGGGGGGGCTGTACAATGAGCAGTTCTTC. Amino acids: CASSLEAGGLYNEQFF. V gene TRBV7-8 combines with J gene TRBJ2-1, with 10 bases that match TRBD2. This CDR3 contains 16 residues. Trimming took 1 base from V and 4 from J; bases not matched to a gene: 4. Germline V gene data show CDR1 as SGHVS and CDR2 as FQNEAQ.

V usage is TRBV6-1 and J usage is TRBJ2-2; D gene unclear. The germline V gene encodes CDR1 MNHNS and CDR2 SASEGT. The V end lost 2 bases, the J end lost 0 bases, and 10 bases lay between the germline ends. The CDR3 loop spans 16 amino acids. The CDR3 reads CASSELNYPNTGELFF. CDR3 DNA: TGTGCCAGCAGTGAACTGAACTACCCGAACACCGGGGAGCTGTTTTTT.

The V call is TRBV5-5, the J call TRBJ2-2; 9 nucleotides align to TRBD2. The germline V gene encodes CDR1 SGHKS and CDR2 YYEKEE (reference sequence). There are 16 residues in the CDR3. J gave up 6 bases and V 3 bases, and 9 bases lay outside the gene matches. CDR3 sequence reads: CASSSAGLALPGELFF. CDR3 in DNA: TGTGCCAGCAGCTCAGCGGGACTAGCTCTCCCCGGGGAGCTGTTTTTT.

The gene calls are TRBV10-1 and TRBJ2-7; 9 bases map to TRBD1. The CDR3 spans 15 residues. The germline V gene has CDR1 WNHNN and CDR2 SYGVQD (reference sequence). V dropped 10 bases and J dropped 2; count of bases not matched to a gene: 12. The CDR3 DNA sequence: TGCGCCATCTTATCCCCGGGACAGGGACCCTACGAGCAGTACTTC. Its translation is CAILSPGQGPYEQYF.

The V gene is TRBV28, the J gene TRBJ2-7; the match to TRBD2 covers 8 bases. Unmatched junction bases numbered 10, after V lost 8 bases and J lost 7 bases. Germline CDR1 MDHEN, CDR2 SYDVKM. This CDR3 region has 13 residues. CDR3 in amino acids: CASRLPGLVEQYF. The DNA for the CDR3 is TGTGCCAGCCGACTGCCGGGACTAGTAGAGCAGTACTTC.